These 2 T cell receptor beta chains share one sample of origin, sequenced in a study of T cell repertoires in cytomegalovirus infection. Using its own MiXCR run on the reads, TCRdb lists one record per CDR3 protein. The repertoire holds approximately 200,000 distinct CDR3 sequences, over 20% seen once, with 15% to 20% in the top ten. The specimen was CD8+ T cells from PBMCs. These receptors came from a human donor in good health (CMV status not recorded). Some clones in this sample may be carry-over from other donors' samples.

V is TRBV28 and J is TRBJ2-2, with D possibly being TRBD1 or TRBD2 (6 bases each). V dropped 3 bases and J dropped 4 bases, with 21 bases sitting between them. Germline V gene lookup returns CDR1 MDHEN and CDR2 SYDVKM. The CDR3 is made up of 18 amino acids. The CDR3 loop reads CASSFSPSGDTITGELFF. The CDR3 DNA reads as TGTGCCAGCAGTTTTTCTCCCTCGGGGGACACAATCACCGGGGAGCTGTTTTTT.

This clonotype was counted ten times or more. V and J are TRBV7-8 and TRBJ1-4, with TRBD1 as a possible D gene (5 bases). Looked up from germline, CDR1 is SGHVS and CDR2 is FQNEAQ. With 1 base removed from V and 4 bases from J, the gap between germline ends came to 7 bases. The CDR3 is made up of 14 amino acids. The CDR3 DNA follows: TGTGCCAGCAGCTTAGGGGGACTTAATGAAAAACTGTTTTTT. Amino acids: CASSLGGLNEKLFF.